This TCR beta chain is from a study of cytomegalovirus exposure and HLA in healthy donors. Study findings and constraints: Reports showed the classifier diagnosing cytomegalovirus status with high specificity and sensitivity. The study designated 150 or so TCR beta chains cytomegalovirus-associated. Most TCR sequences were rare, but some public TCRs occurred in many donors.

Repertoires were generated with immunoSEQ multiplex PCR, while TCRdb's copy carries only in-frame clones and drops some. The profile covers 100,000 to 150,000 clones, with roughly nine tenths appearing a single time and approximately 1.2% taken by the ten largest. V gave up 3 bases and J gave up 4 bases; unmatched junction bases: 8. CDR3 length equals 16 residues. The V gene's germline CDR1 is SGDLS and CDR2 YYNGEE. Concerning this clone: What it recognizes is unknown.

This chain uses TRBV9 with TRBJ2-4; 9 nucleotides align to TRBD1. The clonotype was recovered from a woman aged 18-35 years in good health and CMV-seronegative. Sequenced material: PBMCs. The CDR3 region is CASSAQIGQGKNIQYF. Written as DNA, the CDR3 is TGTGCCAGCAGCGCCCAGATTGGACAGGGGAAAAACATTCAGTACTTC. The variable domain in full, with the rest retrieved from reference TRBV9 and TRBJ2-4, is DSGVTQTPKHLITATGQRVTLRCSPRSGDLSVYWYQQSLDQGLQFLIQYYNGEERAKGNILERFSAQQFPDLHSELNLSSLELGDSALYFCASSAQIGQGKNIQYFGAGTRLSVL.